The clone carrying this TCR beta chain has more than one count but fewer than ten. What it recognizes is unknown. Only in-frame clones appear in the TCRdb table, and some are missing; sequencing was by immunoSEQ multiplex PCR. The repertoire holds about 50,000 clones, with 85% to 90% as singletons. The CDR3 consists of 15 residues. Germline trimming cut 7 bases from V and 2 bases from J; bases unmatched to any gene: 10. Germline loops: CDR1 LNHDA, CDR2 SQIVND (reference sequence). The sample comes from a study of glioma-infiltrating T cells after dendritic cell vaccination. Overall study results and limits: Higher TCR clonality did not directly relate to longer survival. The cohort had few patients with full blood and tumor sets. Longer survival after dendritic cell vaccination followed higher pretreatment TIL content.

Fresh-frozen tumor tissue and more than two years of survival data were available for all. This TCR came from a human donor with glioblastoma. The chain links TRBV19 to TRBJ1-2; 7 positions agree with TRBD1. The sequences come from blood, collected before dendritic cell vaccination. The CDR3 sequence is CASIPSGTENYGYTF. CDR3 coding DNA: TGTGCCAGTATTCCTTCAGGGACAGAGAACTATGGCTACACCTTC.